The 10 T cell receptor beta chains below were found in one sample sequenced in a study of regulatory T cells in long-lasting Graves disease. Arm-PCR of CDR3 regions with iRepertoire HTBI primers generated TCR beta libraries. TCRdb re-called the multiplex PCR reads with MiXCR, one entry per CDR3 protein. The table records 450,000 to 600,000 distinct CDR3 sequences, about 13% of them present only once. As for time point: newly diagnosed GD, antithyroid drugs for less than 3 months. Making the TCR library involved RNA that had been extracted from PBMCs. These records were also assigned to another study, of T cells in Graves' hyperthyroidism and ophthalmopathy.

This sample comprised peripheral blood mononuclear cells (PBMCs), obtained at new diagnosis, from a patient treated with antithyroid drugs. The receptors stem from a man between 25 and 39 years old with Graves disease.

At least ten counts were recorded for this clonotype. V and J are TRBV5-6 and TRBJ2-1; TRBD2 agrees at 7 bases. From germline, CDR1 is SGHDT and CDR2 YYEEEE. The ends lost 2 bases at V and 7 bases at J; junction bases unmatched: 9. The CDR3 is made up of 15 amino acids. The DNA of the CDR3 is TGTGCCAGCAGCTTAATTCCCCTAGCGGAGAATGAGCAGTTCTTC. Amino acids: CASSLIPLAENEQFF.

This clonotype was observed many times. This chain's CDR3 is CASSLGLAGANTQYF. The CDR3 nucleotides are TGTGCCAGCAGTTTAGGACTAGCGGGAGCAAATACGCAGTATTTT. V usage is TRBV2 and J usage is TRBJ2-3; the match to TRBD2 covers 13 bases. Germline V gene lookup returns CDR1 SNHLY and CDR2 FYNNEI. With V trimmed by 5 bases and J by 7 bases, 6 bases remained unmatched. This CDR3 region has 15 residues.

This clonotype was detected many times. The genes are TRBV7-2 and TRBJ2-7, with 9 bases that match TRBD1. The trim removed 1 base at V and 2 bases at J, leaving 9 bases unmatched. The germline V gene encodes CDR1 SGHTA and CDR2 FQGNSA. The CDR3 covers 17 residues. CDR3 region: CASSLGLGRDRAYEQYF. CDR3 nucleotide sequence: TGTGCCAGCAGCTTAGGGCTTGGGAGGGACAGGGCCTACGAGCAGTACTTC.

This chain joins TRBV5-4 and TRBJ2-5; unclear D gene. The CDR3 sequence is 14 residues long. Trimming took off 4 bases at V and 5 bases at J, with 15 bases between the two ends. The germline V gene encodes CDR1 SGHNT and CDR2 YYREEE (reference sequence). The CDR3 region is CASSLPDRVETQYF. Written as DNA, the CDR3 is TGTGCCAGCAGCCTCCCTGACCGGGTGGAGACCCAGTACTTC.

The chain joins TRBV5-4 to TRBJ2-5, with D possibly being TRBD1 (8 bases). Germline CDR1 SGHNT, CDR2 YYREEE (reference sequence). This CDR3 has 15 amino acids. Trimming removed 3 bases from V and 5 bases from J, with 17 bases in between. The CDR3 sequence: CASSYERDRWETQYF. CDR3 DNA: TGTGCCAGCAGCTACGAGCGGGACAGGTGGGAGACCCAGTACTTC.

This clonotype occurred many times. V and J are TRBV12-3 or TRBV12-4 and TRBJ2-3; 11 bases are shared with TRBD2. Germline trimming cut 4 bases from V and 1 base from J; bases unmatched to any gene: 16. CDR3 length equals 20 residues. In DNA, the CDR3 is TGTGCCAGCAGTTGGGGACTAGCGGAATACCCCATGGATGGCACAGATACGCAGTATTTT. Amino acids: CASSWGLAEYPMDGTDTQYF.

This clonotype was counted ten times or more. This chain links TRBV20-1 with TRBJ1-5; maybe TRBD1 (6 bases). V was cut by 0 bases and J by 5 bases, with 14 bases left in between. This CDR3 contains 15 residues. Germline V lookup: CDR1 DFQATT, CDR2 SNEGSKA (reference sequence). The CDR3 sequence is CSARDLGQGYQPQHF. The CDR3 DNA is TGCAGTGCTAGAGATCTTGGGCAGGGGTATCAGCCCCAGCATTTT.

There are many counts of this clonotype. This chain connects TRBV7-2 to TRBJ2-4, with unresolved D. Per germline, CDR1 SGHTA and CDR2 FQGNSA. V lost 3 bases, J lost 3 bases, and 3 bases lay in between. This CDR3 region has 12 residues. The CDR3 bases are TGTGCCAGCAGCTTTGACAAAAACATTCAGTACTTC. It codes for CASSFDKNIQYF.

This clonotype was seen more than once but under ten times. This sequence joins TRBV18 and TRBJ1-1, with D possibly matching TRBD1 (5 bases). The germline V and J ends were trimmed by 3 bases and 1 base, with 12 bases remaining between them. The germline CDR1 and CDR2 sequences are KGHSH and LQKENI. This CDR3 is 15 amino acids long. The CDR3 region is CASSPQTAGNTEAFF. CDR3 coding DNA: TGTGCCAGCTCACCCCAGACAGCTGGGAACACTGAAGCTTTCTTT.

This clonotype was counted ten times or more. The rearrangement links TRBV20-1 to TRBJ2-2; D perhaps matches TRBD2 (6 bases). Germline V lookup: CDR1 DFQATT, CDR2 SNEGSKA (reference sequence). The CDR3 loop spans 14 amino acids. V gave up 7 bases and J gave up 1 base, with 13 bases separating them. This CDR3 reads CSVRDWVNTGELFF. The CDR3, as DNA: TGCAGTGTTCGGGACTGGGTGAACACCGGGGAGCTGTTTTTT.